These 27 T cell receptor beta chains were all obtained from the same sample, sequenced in a study of early T cells in non-severe SARS-CoV-2 infection. TCRdb independently ran MiXCR on the 5' RACE reads; one entry per CDR3 protein. The repertoire holds 35,000 to 45,000 distinct CDR3 sequences, with approximately 6.5% as singletons. The material was whole blood, obtained at baseline. These receptors were taken from an adult who was a healthcare worker with PCR-confirmed SARS-CoV-2 infection or an uninfected control (not recorded which).

The V and J genes are TRBV24-1 and TRBJ2-3; D might be TRBD2 (6 bases). With 3 bases removed from V and 6 bases from J, the gap between germline ends came to 15 bases. Germline lookup yields CDR1 KGHDR and CDR2 SFDVKD. CDR3 length equals 15 residues. This CDR3 is CATSDPQGGGDTQYF. In DNA, the CDR3 is TGTGCCACCAGTGATCCGCAGGGAGGTGGGGATACGCAGTATTTT.

This clonotype was seen a few times. The V and J genes are TRBV2 and TRBJ2-5, with TRBD2 matching over 12 bases. Trimming took 6 bases from V and 4 from J; bases not matched to a gene: 9. CDR1 SNHLY and CDR2 FYNNEI come from the germline V gene. The CDR3 runs to 16 residues. As DNA, the CDR3 is TGTGCCAGCAGGTTCTTCCAGACTAGCGGGAGAGAGACCCAGTACTTC. It encodes CASRFFQTSGRETQYF.

This clonotype was counted many times. The chain uses TRBV7-8 and TRBJ1-1; D unclear. Germline CDR1 is SGHVS and CDR2 is FQNEAQ. The CDR3 is made up of 13 amino acids. Trimming removed 3 bases at V and 2 bases at J, with 7 bases between. CDR3 residues: CASSLKVNTEAFF. The CDR3 DNA sequence: TGTGCCAGCAGCTTGAAAGTTAACACTGAAGCTTTCTTT.

This CDR3 reads CASSLVPLAAFTDTQYF. The CDR3 DNA is TGTGCCAGCAGCTTAGTGCCCTTAGCGGCCTTCACAGATACGCAGTATTTT. This rearrangement joins TRBV7-9 to TRBJ2-3, with D possibly being TRBD2 (6 bases). Trimming removed 1 base at V and 2 bases at J, with 16 bases between. This CDR3 region has 17 residues. Germline values: CDR1 SEHNR, CDR2 FQNEAQ (reference sequence).

The CDR3 sequence is CASSSIPVDTGELFF. In nucleotides, the CDR3 is TGTGCCAGCAGCTCGATTCCGGTGGACACCGGGGAGCTGTTTTTT. The chain couples TRBV11-2 to TRBJ2-2; D call uncertain. Germline assignment: CDR1 SGHAT and CDR2 FQNNGV. Deletions cut 4 bases from V and 3 bases from J, with 12 bases between. The CDR3 runs 15 residues.

This clonotype was picked up many times. The gene calls are TRBV20-1 and TRBJ2-7; D perhaps matches TRBD2 (5 bases). CDR1 and CDR2 (germline): DFQATT, SNEGSKA (reference sequence). CDR3 length: 14 amino acids. Trimming stripped 3 bases from V and 0 bases from J, with 12 bases between. CDR3 sequence: CSASGADSSYEQYF. The CDR3 DNA follows: TGCAGTGCTAGCGGAGCGGATAGCTCCTACGAGCAGTACTTC.

The chain combines TRBV10-3 with TRBJ2-3; D could derive from TRBD1 or TRBD2 (6 bases each). CDR1 and CDR2 (germline): ENHRY, SYGVKD. V shed 5 bases and J shed 5 bases, with 11 bases lying between them. The CDR3 totals 13 residues. CDR3 protein: CAISNGGGDTQYF. CDR3 bases: TGTGCCATCAGTAACGGGGGCGGAGATACGCAGTATTTT.

V and J are TRBV5-6 and TRBJ2-1; D is ambiguous. Germline-derived CDR1 and CDR2 are SGHDT and YYEEEE. V was clipped by 0 bases and J by 10 bases, with 8 bases between them. The CDR3 is 12 residues long. The CDR3 coding sequence is TGTGCCAGCAGCTTGGGAGACGCAGAGCAGTTCTTC. This encodes CASSLGDAEQFF. The variable domain in full, with the rest retrieved from reference TRBV5-6 and TRBJ2-1, is DAGVTQSPTHLIKTRGQQVTLRCSPKSGHDTVSWYQQALGQGPQFIFQYYEEEERQRGNFPDRFSGHQFPNYSSELNVNALLLGDSALYLCASSLGDAEQFFGPGTRLTVL.

This clonotype has at least ten counts. The chain employs TRBV11-2 and TRBJ2-1; 12 positions agree with TRBD2. The germline CDR1 and CDR2 sequences are SGHAT and FQNNGV. The trim removed 5 bases at V and 4 bases at J, leaving 6 bases unmatched. The CDR3 consists of 16 residues. CDR3 region: CASSPLTSGRYNEQFF. The CDR3 DNA is TGTGCCAGCAGCCCCTTGACTAGCGGGAGATACAATGAGCAGTTCTTC.

In this sample, this clonotype turned up many times. The V gene is TRBV18, the J gene TRBJ1-6; TRBD1 might be the D (5 bases). The germline V and J ends were trimmed by 2 bases and 6 bases, with 11 bases remaining between them. The length of the CDR3 is 15 residues. Germline loops: CDR1 KGHSH, CDR2 LQKENI. The CDR3 is CASSPSTGLNSPLHF. CDR3 nucleotides: TGTGCCAGCTCACCATCAACAGGTCTTAATTCACCCCTCCACTTT.

This clonotype occurred a few times. The chain carries TRBV2 and TRBJ2-1; 10 nucleotides align to TRBD2. With 1 base clipped from V and 9 bases from J, the junction kept 12 bases outside the gene matches. This CDR3 has 17 amino acids. Germline V gene lookup returns CDR1 SNHLY and CDR2 FYNNEI. In DNA, the CDR3 is TGTGCCAGCAGTGAAGTGAGGGGAGCGGGAGGGAGGAGTGAGCAGTTCTTC. Its translation is CASSEVRGAGGRSEQFF.

This clonotype was counted between two and nine times. J is TRBJ2-4 and V is TRBV4-2, with TRBD1 matching 7 bases. Per germline, CDR1 LGHNA and CDR2 YNFKEQ. V was clipped by 0 bases and J by 1 base; unmatched bases: 24. This CDR3 is built from 23 residues. As DNA, the CDR3 is TGTGCCAGCAGCCAAGATCGGATCGGGACAGCAAAATTAATGGTGGCGGCCAAAAACATTCAGTACTTC. Protein: CASSQDRIGTAKLMVAAKNIQYF.

This chain uses TRBV7-8 with TRBJ2-1, with D unclear. Between the trimmed V and J ends, which lost 3 bases and 3 bases, there was a span of 9 bases. Germline lookup yields CDR1 SGHVS and CDR2 FQNEAQ. The CDR3 length is 14 residues. Here the CDR3 reads CASSFDGYYNEQFF. Written as DNA, the CDR3 is TGTGCCAGCAGCTTTGACGGTTACTACAATGAGCAGTTCTTC. Full variable domain (rest looked up from reference TRBV7-8 and TRBJ2-1): GAGVSQSPRYKVAKRGQDVALRCDPISGHVSLFWYQQALGQGPEFLTYFQNEAQLDKSGLPSDRFFAERPEGSVSTLKIQRTQQEDSAVYLCASSFDGYYNEQFFGPGTRLTVL.

This clonotype has ten or more counts. This chain uses TRBV7-9 with TRBJ2-5; D uncertain. V lost 3 bases, J lost 1 base, and 15 bases lay in between. The CDR3 contains 16 residues. CDR1 and CDR2 from the germline V gene are SEHNR and FQNEAQ (reference sequence). CDR3 DNA sequence: TGTGCCAGCAGCTTCTTTGGGCTAGACCTCCAAGAGACCCAGTACTTC. Amino acids: CASSFFGLDLQETQYF.

V gene TRBV7-9 combines with J gene TRBJ2-4, with 8 bases identical to TRBD1. The CDR3 loop spans 12 amino acids. Trimming took 1 base from V and 15 from J; bases not matched to a gene: 5. CDR1 and CDR2 from the germline V gene are SEHNR and FQNEAQ (reference sequence). The CDR3 nucleotides are TGTGCCAGCAGCTTAGGGGACAGGTTACGGTACTTC. This codes for CASSLGDRLRYF.

In its sample, this clonotype was seen a few times. The chain joins TRBV5-6 to TRBJ1-2, with a tentative D call TRBD1 (5 bases). CDR1 SGHDT and CDR2 YYEEEE come from the germline V gene. Trimming pared 4 bases from V and 4 bases from J, leaving 14 bases between. The CDR3 length is 14 residues. CDR3 in DNA: TGTGCCAGCAGCCTACGACAGACATTCTATGGCTACACCTTC. It translates to CASSLRQTFYGYTF.

The table lists this clonotype with many counts. The gene calls are TRBV29-1 and TRBJ2-1; tentatively, D is TRBD1 or TRBD2 (5 bases each). Per the germline V gene, CDR1 is SQVTM and CDR2 is ANQGSEA. This CDR3 is 12 amino acids long. V was pared by 4 bases and J by 15 bases, with 19 bases between. CDR3 sequence reads: CSVGLRDAAVFF. The CDR3 bases are TGCAGCGTTGGGCTTAGGGACGCCGCCGTGTTCTTC.

Ten or more counts support this clonotype. V is TRBV5-4 and J is TRBJ2-2; maybe TRBD2 (5 bases). Trimming shortened V by 2 bases and J by 1 base, and 9 bases separated the two germline ends. Germline CDR1 and CDR2: SGHNT and YYREEE (reference sequence). The CDR3 runs 15 residues. CDR3 in amino acids: CASSFKAVNTGELFF. The CDR3 region has the DNA TGTGCCAGCAGCTTTAAAGCGGTGAACACCGGGGAGCTGTTTTTT. The full variable domain, with the rest looked up from reference TRBV5-4 and TRBJ2-2, is ETGVTQSPTHLIKTRGQQVTLRCSSQSGHNTVSWYQQALGQGPQFIFQYYREEENGRGNFPPRFSGLQFPNYSSELNVNALELDDSALYLCASSFKAVNTGELFFGEGSRLTVL.

This clonotype was seen at least ten times. The chain carries TRBV20-1 and TRBJ2-1; possible D gene TRBD2, 7 bases. CDR1 and CDR2 (germline): DFQATT, SNEGSKA (reference sequence). The V and J ends lost 6 bases and 7 bases respectively, with 19 bases between them. CDR3 length: 14 residues. The CDR3 reads CSANGAGARNEQFF. Written as DNA, the CDR3 is TGCAGTGCCAATGGGGCGGGGGCCCGTAATGAGCAGTTCTTC.

This clonotype turned up a few times. The chain is built from TRBV20-1 and TRBJ2-2; D remains ambiguous. The germline CDR1 and CDR2 sequences are DFQATT and SNEGSKA (reference sequence). This CDR3 is built from 13 residues. V was clipped by 1 base and J by 0 bases, with 3 bases between them. CDR3 DNA sequence: TGCAGTGCTAGAGTCGCGAACACCGGGGAGCTGTTTTTT. Its protein is CSARVANTGELFF.

This clonotype was seen ten or more times. V and J are TRBV10-2 and TRBJ1-2; 9 nucleotides line up with TRBD1. The CDR3 is 14 amino acids. Germline CDR1 WSHSY, CDR2 SAAADI. Trimming cost V 6 bases and J 8 bases; bases outside gene matches: 10. The chain's CDR3 is CASSLQGASKGYTF. CDR3 sequence (DNA): TGCGCCAGCAGCTTACAGGGGGCTTCAAAAGGCTACACCTTC.

Ten or more counts support this clonotype. This chain joins TRBV18 and TRBJ1-5; 9 nucleotides align to TRBD1. This CDR3 has 15 amino acids. J lost 3 bases, V lost 2 bases, and 2 bases had no gene match. Germline V lookup: CDR1 KGHSH, CDR2 LQKENI. CDR3: CASSPGTGYNQPQHF. CDR3 bases: TGTGCCAGCTCACCAGGGACAGGGTACAATCAGCCCCAGCATTTT. Drawing the rest from reference TRBV18 and TRBJ1-5, the complete variable domain is NAGVMQNPRHLVRRRGQEARLRCSPMKGHSHVYWYRQLPEEGLKFMVYLQKENIIDESGMPKERFSAEFPKEGPSILRIQQVVRGDSAAYFCASSPGTGYNQPQHFGDGTRLSIL.

The CDR3: CASSYKTGAKLFF. CDR3 nucleotide sequence: TGTGCCAGCAGCTACAAGACAGGAGCAAAACTGTTTTTT. The rearrangement joins TRBV7-9 to TRBJ1-4; tentatively, D is TRBD1 (6 bases). The CDR3 runs 13 residues. The ends were cut back, 4 bases at V and 10 bases at J, with 13 bases in the middle. The germline gives CDR1 SEHNR, CDR2 FQNEAQ (reference sequence).

This clonotype has more than one count but fewer than ten. J is TRBJ2-5 and V is TRBV7-8; D is uncertain. The CDR3 contains 13 residues. V was trimmed by 5 bases and J by 4 bases, leaving 11 bases between them. Germline V gene data show CDR1 as SGHVS and CDR2 as FQNEAQ. DNA of the CDR3: TGTGCCAGCAGCCCCCGCTCGGTAGAGACCCAGTACTTC. It is translated as CASSPRSVETQYF.

The gene calls are TRBV3-1 and TRBJ1-1, with TRBD1 matching 7 bases. The CDR3 loop spans 15 amino acids. Germline trimming cut 2 bases from V and 4 bases from J; bases unmatched to any gene: 7. Per germline, CDR1 LGHDT and CDR2 YNNKEL (reference sequence). CDR3 sequence: CASSQRQGGGTEAFF. CDR3 DNA: TGTGCCAGCAGCCAAAGACAGGGAGGCGGCACTGAAGCTTTCTTT.

CDR3: CASSLLIAGTETQYF. The DNA for the CDR3 is TGTGCCAGCAGTCTACTAATAGCGGGAACAGAGACCCAGTACTTC. V is TRBV6-2 or TRBV6-3 and J is TRBJ2-5, with 8 bases lining up with TRBD2. With 5 bases clipped from V and 4 bases from J, the junction kept 9 bases outside the gene matches. The V gene's germline CDR1 is MNHEY and CDR2 SVGEGT. This CDR3 is 15 amino acids long.

This clonotype was counted at least ten times. The V call is TRBV6-2 or TRBV6-3, the J call TRBJ2-5; weak D call: TRBD2 (5 bases). CDR1 is MNHEY and CDR2 is SVGEGT in the germline V gene. V was cut by 6 bases and J by 5 bases, with 19 bases left in between. This CDR3 spans 15 amino acids. The CDR3 loop reads CASSPIEGSSETQYF. The CDR3 nucleotides read TGTGCCAGCAGCCCAATAGAGGGCAGTTCGGAGACCCAGTACTTC.